Listed below are T cell receptor beta chains from one sample, sequenced in a study of radiotherapy plus CTLA-4 blockade in lung cancer. Sequencing was performed with immunoSEQ multiplex PCR; in TCRdb, only in-frame clones are kept and a portion is missing. The repertoire holds 110,000 or so clones, with approximately 80% as singletons. Material: peripheral blood, obtained from a patient treated with radiotherapy plus ipilimumab. The receptors derive from a human donor with non-small cell lung cancer who had a partial response to radiotherapy plus ipilimumab. Both conserved end residues are part of each CDR3. A D gene is named only where the DNA matches it firmly. Expanded clones are given a class, and other clones once, few, many or no size at all.

J: TRBJ1-5; V: TRBV28; D: .; size: .; DNA: TGTGCCAGCCTTTGGGGAGGCAATCAGCCCCAGCATTTT; CDR3: CASLWGGNQPQHF
J: TRBJ2-1; V: TRBV6-5; D: TRBD2; size: once; DNA: TGTGCCAGCAGTTACGACGGACTAGCGATCCACAATGAGCAGTTCTTC; CDR3: CASSYDGLAIHNEQFF
J: TRBJ2-1; V: TRBV5-1; D: TRBD2; size: .; DNA: TGCGCCAGCAGCTTGGAGCTAGCGGGAGGGGGGAATGAGCAGTTCTTC; CDR3: CASSLELAGGGNEQFF
J: TRBJ1-1; V: TRBV14; D: TRBD1; size: few; DNA: TGTGCCAGCAGCCAAATAGGGACAGTTGAAGCTTTCTTT; CDR3: CASSQIGTVEAFF
J: TRBJ1-5; V: TRBV30; D: TRBD1; size: once; DNA: TGTGCCTGGAGTGTACCCGGGACAGGGGGTAATCAGCCCCAGCATTTT; CDR3: CAWSVPGTGGNQPQHF
J: TRBJ1-1; V: TRBV2; D: .; size: .; DNA: TGTGCCAGCAGTACACACATGAACACTGAAGCTTTCTTT; CDR3: CASSTHMNTEAFF
J: TRBJ1-1; V: TRBV5-1; D: .; size: .; DNA: TGCGCCAGCAGCTTGCGCAGGGCGAACACTGAAGCTTTCTTT; CDR3: CASSLRRANTEAFF
J: TRBJ1-2; V: TRBV5-4; D: .; size: .; DNA: TGTGCCAGCAGAGGGGAGGCTAACTATGGCTACACCTTC; CDR3: CASRGEANYGYTF
J: TRBJ1-2; V: TRBV6-6; D: .; size: .; DNA: TGTGCCAGCAGTTACTCTCCCTCTTTTGGCTACACCTTC; CDR3: CASSYSPSFGYTF
J: TRBJ1-2; V: TRBV28; D: .; size: .; DNA: TGTGCCAGCAGTCCCCCCCAGCGGGGCTACACCTTC; CDR3: CASSPPQRGYTF
J: TRBJ2-7; V: TRBV5-1; D: TRBD1; size: .; DNA: TGCGCCAGCAGAGGGACAGGGAGGAGGTACGAGCAGTACTTC; CDR3: CASRGTGRRYEQYF
J: TRBJ2-3; V: TRBV7-9; D: .; size: .; DNA: TGTGCCAGCAGCCCCCTATTTTACACAGATACGCAGTATTTT; CDR3: CASSPLFYTDTQYF
J: TRBJ2-1; V: TRBV5-1; D: TRBD2; size: .; DNA: TGCGCCAGCAGCTTAGGGACTAGCTTCAGGGATGAGCAGTTCTTC; CDR3: CASSLGTSFRDEQFF
J: TRBJ1-1; V: TRBV27; D: TRBD1; size: once; DNA: TGTGCCAGCACCACCAGGGGGGACACTGAAGCTTTCTTT; CDR3: CASTTRGDTEAFF
J: TRBJ2-2; V: TRBV6-5; D: TRBD2; size: few; DNA: TGTGCCAGCAGACGGACTAGCGGGAGAGGGGAGCTGTTTTTT; CDR3: CASRRTSGRGELFF
J: TRBJ1-1; V: TRBV18; D: .; size: .; DNA: TGTGCCAGCTCACCATCGGCGGGGGCCACTGAAGCTTTCTTT; CDR3: CASSPSAGATEAFF
J: TRBJ2-3; V: TRBV18; D: TRBD1; size: .; DNA: TGTGCCAGCTCACGGGGACAGTCGCTCACAGATACGCAGTATTTT; CDR3: CASSRGQSLTDTQYF
J: TRBJ2-7; V: TRBV6-6; D: TRBD2; size: .; DNA: TGTGCCAGCAGAACTAGCGCGGCCTACGAGCAGTACTTC; CDR3: CASRTSAAYEQYF
J: TRBJ1-2; V: TRBV7-9; D: .; size: .; DNA: TGTGCCAGCAGCTTATTTACTGATAACTATGGCTACACCTTC; CDR3: CASSLFTDNYGYTF
J: TRBJ2-3; V: TRBV7-9; D: TRBD2; size: .; DNA: TGTGCCAGCAGCCAGACTAGCGCGGGCACAGATACGCAGTATTTT; CDR3: CASSQTSAGTDTQYF
J: TRBJ1-5; V: TRBV2; D: TRBD1; size: .; DNA: TGTGCCAGCCAATTGGGGGACAGGGAGGGTCAGCCCCAGCATTTT; CDR3: CASQLGDREGQPQHF
J: TRBJ1-1; V: TRBV18; D: .; size: .; DNA: TGTGCCAGCTCACCGAAAATCACGGCTGAAGCTTTCTTT; CDR3: CASSPKITAEAFF
J: TRBJ2-7; V: TRBV28; D: TRBD2; size: few; DNA: TGTGCCAGCAGTTTCGGCGGGAGCCCCATCGAGCAGTACTTC; CDR3: CASSFGGSPIEQYF
J: TRBJ2-5; V: TRBV5-1; D: .; size: .; DNA: TGCGCCAGCAGCCAAATATCCGGGAGAGAGACCCAGTACTTC; CDR3: CASSQISGRETQYF
J: TRBJ1-2; V: TRBV18; D: .; size: .; DNA: TGTGCCAGTCATAGCCAACAACAGGGTCCATACACCTTC; CDR3: CASHSQQQGPYTF
J: TRBJ1-5; V: TRBV29-1; D: .; size: .; DNA: TGCAGCGTTGAATCAGGGGATCAGCCCCAGCATTTT; CDR3: CSVESGDQPQHF
J: TRBJ2-4; V: TRBV5-8; D: .; size: .; DNA: TGTGCCAGCACTCTAAAGGGTTTACTAGACATTCAGTACTTC; CDR3: CASTLKGLLDIQYF
J: TRBJ2-7; V: TRBV5-1; D: TRBD1; size: .; DNA: TGCGCCAGCAGCTTGGCCCCGGCAGGGGGCGGATACGAGCAGTACTTC; CDR3: CASSLAPAGGGYEQYF
J: TRBJ1-5; V: TRBV5-1; D: .; size: .; DNA: TGCGCCAGTTCCTTAGAGGGTCCCGATCAGCCCCAGCATTTT; CDR3: CASSLEGPDQPQHF
J: TRBJ1-5; V: TRBV5-1; D: .; size: .; DNA: TGCGCCAGCAGCTTGGAAGGGGCAAATCAGCCCCAGCATTTT; CDR3: CASSLEGANQPQHF
J: TRBJ2-1; V: TRBV7-2; D: .; size: .; DNA: TGTGCCAGCAGCCCTACCCACAATGAGCAGTTCTTC; CDR3: CASSPTHNEQFF
J: TRBJ1-1; V: TRBV18; D: TRBD1; size: .; DNA: TGTGCCAGCTCACCTAGGACAGGATCAGACACTGAAGCTTTCTTT; CDR3: CASSPRTGSDTEAFF
J: TRBJ2-2; V: TRBV2; D: TRBD2; size: .; DNA: TGTGCCAGCAGTGGACCGGGACTAGCTGGGAACGGGGAGCTGTTTTTT; CDR3: CASSGPGLAGNGELFF
J: TRBJ2-7; V: TRBV20-1; D: .; size: .; DNA: TGCAGTGCCCTATTCTACGAGCAGTACTTC; CDR3: CSALFYEQYF
J: TRBJ1-3; V: TRBV29-1; D: .; size: .; DNA: TGCAGCGCTGAGACAACGCTTCTCGGAAACACCATATATTTT; CDR3: CSAETTLLGNTIYF
J: TRBJ1-4; V: TRBV5-1; D: .; size: .; DNA: TGCGCCAGCAGCTTACAGGGAGTTCCTGGTGAAAAACTGTTTTTT; CDR3: CASSLQGVPGEKLFF
J: TRBJ1-2; V: TRBV6-1; D: .; size: .; DNA: TGTGCCAGCAGTGCGACAGCCTATGATGGCTACACCTTC; CDR3: CASSATAYDGYTF
J: TRBJ2-1; V: TRBV5-6; D: TRBD2; size: .; DNA: TGTGCCAGCAGCCCTGGACTAGCGGAATACAATGAGCAGTTCTTC; CDR3: CASSPGLAEYNEQFF
J: TRBJ2-3; V: TRBV7-8; D: TRBD2; size: .; DNA: TGTGCCAGCAGCCCGAATAGCGGGGCGGGCGATACGCAGTATTTT; CDR3: CASSPNSGAGDTQYF